These 17 T cell receptor beta chains were sequenced from one sample in a study of blood T cell repertoires in COVID-19. Clones were read by immunoSEQ multiplex PCR, and TCRdb kept only the in-frame ones, dropping some. The data hold some 290,000 clones, with around 85% observed a single time. What was sequenced was peripheral blood. These receptors originate from a woman in her 30s with COVID-19, enrolled during active disease.

The chain uses TRBV27 and TRBJ1-2; 11 bases align to TRBD1. Trimming removed 3 bases from V and 2 bases from J; junction bases left unmatched: 5. CDR3 length equals 16 residues. From germline, CDR1 is MNHEY and CDR2 SMNVEV (reference sequence). The CDR3 reads CASSFRRDRGNYGYTF. The CDR3 DNA is TGTGCCAGCAGTTTTCGGAGGGACAGGGGGAACTATGGCTACACCTTC.

The V call is TRBV28, the J call TRBJ2-4; D remains ambiguous. Trimming removed 2 bases at V and 0 bases at J, with 17 bases between. The CDR3 has 18 amino acids. Germline lookup yields CDR1 MDHEN and CDR2 SYDVKM. The DNA for the CDR3 is TGTGCCAGCAGTTTAGGCGTAGGAGCGAGCCTAGCCAAAAACATTCAGTACTTC. It translates to CASSLGVGASLAKNIQYF.

The rearrangement joins TRBV9 to TRBJ1-1, with D perhaps TRBD1 (6 bases). The germline CDR1 and CDR2 sequences are SGDLS and YYNGEE. Trimming removed 3 bases at V and 10 bases at J, with 19 bases between. This CDR3 has 14 residues. This CDR3 reads CASSAPTLQGRAFF. The CDR3 DNA reads TGTGCCAGCAGCGCGCCGACTTTGCAGGGGAGAGCTTTCTTT.

This clone was observed once. The gene calls are TRBV27 and TRBJ2-7, with D perhaps TRBD2 (7 bases). The CDR3 length is 14 residues. V shed 3 bases and J shed 9 bases, with 18 bases lying between them. Germline V lookup: CDR1 MNHEY, CDR2 SMNVEV (reference sequence). CDR3 residues: CASSFGGASLPQYF. In DNA form, the CDR3 reads TGTGCCAGCAGTTTTGGGGGGGCGTCCCTCCCGCAGTACTTC.

This clone was seen more than once but under ten times. The V and J genes are TRBV18 and TRBJ2-1; TRBD2 matches 9 bases. Looked up from germline, CDR1 is KGHSH and CDR2 is LQKENI. V lost 5 bases to trimming and J lost 2 bases; unmatched junction nucleotides: 7. This CDR3 has 16 amino acids. The CDR3, as DNA: TGTGCCAGCTCAATTTCAGCGGGGGGCGCCTACAATGAGCAGTTCTTC. Protein product: CASSISAGGAYNEQFF.

This clone was found once. CDR3 protein: CATPGGGGYGYTF. The CDR3 coding sequence is TGTGCCACCCCTGGGGGGGGCGGCTATGGCTACACCTTC. V and J are TRBV24-1 and TRBJ1-2, with a tentative D call TRBD1 (6 bases). V was trimmed by 9 bases and J by 4 bases, leaving 14 bases between them. The germline V gene encodes CDR1 KGHDR and CDR2 SFDVKD. The CDR3 is 13 residues long.

The rearrangement joins TRBV2 to TRBJ1-2; perhaps TRBD1 as D (6 bases). The germline gives CDR1 SNHLY, CDR2 FYNNEI. The CDR3 contains 14 residues. Deletions cut 6 bases from V and 7 bases from J, with 18 bases between. CDR3 nucleotide sequence: TGTGCCAGCAGGCCGTCAGTGGGGGGGGCTGGCTACACCTTC. This codes for CASRPSVGGAGYTF.

V and J are TRBV5-1 and TRBJ2-2; 8 bases line up with TRBD2. CDR3 length: 16 residues. The V gene's germline CDR1 is SGHRS and CDR2 YFSETQ. The V and J ends lost 2 bases and 6 bases, in that order; junction bases with no gene match: 9. Here the CDR3 reads CASSFQAGGRAGELFF. The CDR3 nucleotides are TGCGCCAGCAGCTTTCAGGCGGGGGGCAGGGCCGGGGAGCTGTTTTTT.

The chain has TRBV19 and TRBJ2-7, with a possible D match to TRBD1 (6 bases). V gave up 7 bases and J gave up 3 bases, with 16 bases separating them. The germline gives CDR1 LNHDA, CDR2 SQIVND (reference sequence). The CDR3 totals 14 residues. The CDR3 DNA follows: TGTGCCAGTACCTCGACAGGACCTTTCTACGAGCAGTACTTC. The encoded protein is CASTSTGPFYEQYF.

The V call is TRBV6-5, the J call TRBJ2-1; 8 bases map to TRBD2. In germline, CDR1 is MNHEY, CDR2 SVGAGI. This CDR3 has 14 residues. Trimming at V came to 6 bases and at J to 8 bases, leaving 9 bases not matched to a gene. In nucleotides, the CDR3 is TGTGCCAGCAGCAACTTAGCGGGGTGGTATGAGCAGTTCTTC. Its translation is CASSNLAGWYEQFF.

This clone was observed a single time. The gene calls are TRBV21-1 and TRBJ2-7; the table names TRBD1, a call not compared with the DNA. TRBV21-1 is annotated as a pseudogene. The CDR3 has 16 amino acids. CDR3 coding DNA: TGTGCCAGCAGCAAAAGGAGGACAGCTAGCCCTTACGAGCAGTACTTC. It is translated as CASSKRRTASPYEQYF.

The CDR3 reads CASSSRSNSPLHF. CDR3 bases: TGTGCCAGCAGTTCCCGGTCTAATTCACCCCTCCACTTT. This chain uses TRBV6-5 with TRBJ1-6; D is ambiguous. Germline loops: CDR1 MNHEY, CDR2 SVGAGI. V was pared by 4 bases and J by 6 bases, with 7 bases between. The CDR3 loop spans 13 amino acids.

The chain has TRBV27 and TRBJ2-2, with TRBD1 matching over 8 bases. V lost 6 bases and J lost 12; bases outside the gene matches: 6. This CDR3 is built from 12 residues. Germline-derived CDR1 and CDR2 are MNHEY and SMNVEV (reference sequence). CDR3 nucleotide sequence: TGTGCCAGCAGGCGACAGGGGTACAAGCTGTTTTTT. Residues: CASRRQGYKLFF.

The count of this clone is one. This chain uses TRBV28 with TRBJ2-1, with 7 bases aligning to TRBD1. The CDR3 has 15 residues. Trimming took 1 base from V and 8 from J; bases not matched to a gene: 8. The germline CDR1 and CDR2 sequences are MDHEN and SYDVKM. This CDR3 reads CASSLSDRSDDEQFF. CDR3 sequence (DNA): TGTGCCAGCAGTTTATCGGACAGGTCTGACGATGAGCAGTTCTTC.

This clone has only a few counts. CDR3 loop: CASSKTGDTEAFF. CDR3 nucleotides: TGTGCCAGCAGCAAAACAGGGGACACTGAAGCTTTCTTT. The chain links TRBV11-2 to TRBJ1-1, with 7 bases lining up with TRBD1. This CDR3 has 13 residues. With V trimmed by 5 bases and J by 3 bases, 3 bases remained unmatched. Germline V gene lookup returns CDR1 SGHAT and CDR2 FQNNGV.

The J gene is TRBJ2-6, the V gene TRBV21-1; no check of the table's D call, TRBD1, against the DNA was made. TRBV21-1 is described as a pseudogene. The CDR3 contains 15 residues. CDR3 sequence: CASTLQGPGANVLTF. Here the CDR3 DNA reads TGTGCCAGCACCCTCCAGGGCCCTGGGGCCAACGTCCTGACTTTC.

V is TRBV29-1 and J is TRBJ2-3; 7 positions match TRBD2. V gave up 1 base and J gave up 2 bases; unmatched junction bases: 12. Germline values: CDR1 SQVTM, CDR2 ANQGSEA. This CDR3 has 17 amino acids. CDR3 residues: CSVEGGWEGRPTDTQYF. Here the CDR3 DNA reads TGCAGCGTTGAAGGGGGATGGGAGGGAAGACCCACAGATACGCAGTATTTT.